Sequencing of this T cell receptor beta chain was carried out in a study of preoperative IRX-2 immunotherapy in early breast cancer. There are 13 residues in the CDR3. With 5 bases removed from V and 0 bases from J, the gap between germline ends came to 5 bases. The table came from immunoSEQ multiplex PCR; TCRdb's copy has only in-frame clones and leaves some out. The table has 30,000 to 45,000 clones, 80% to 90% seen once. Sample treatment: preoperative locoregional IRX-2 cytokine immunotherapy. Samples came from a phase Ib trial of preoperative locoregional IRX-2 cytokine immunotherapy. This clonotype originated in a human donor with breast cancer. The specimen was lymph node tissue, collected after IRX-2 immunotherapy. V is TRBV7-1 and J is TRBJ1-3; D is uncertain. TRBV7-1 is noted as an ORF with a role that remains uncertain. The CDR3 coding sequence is TGTGCCAGCAGCGGGAACTCTGGAAACACCATATATTTT. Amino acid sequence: CASSGNSGNTIYF.